Shown below are 29 T cell receptor beta chains from a single sample sequenced in a study of cytomegalovirus exposure and HLA in healthy donors. PCR primers comprised 60 Vbeta and 13 Jbeta primers. TCRdb's copy holds only in-frame clones and misses some; the assay was immunoSEQ multiplex PCR. The table lists roughly 160,000 clones, about 71% of them singletons, with 2.8% in the top ten. Sequenced: PBMCs. These receptors all come from a woman aged 25 to 39 in good health and CMV-seronegative.

This clone was seen a few times. The V call is TRBV6-6, the J call TRBJ1-5, with a weak D call TRBD1 (5 bases). CDR3 length equals 15 residues. V lost 5 bases and J 6 bases, leaving 17 bases between the germline ends. In germline, CDR1 is MNHNY, CDR2 SVGAGI (reference sequence). The CDR3 reads CASSTPGGTSQPQHF. The CDR3 coding sequence is TGTGCCAGCAGTACCCCGGGGGGTACATCTCAGCCCCAGCATTTT.

This clone was seen only once. The V call is TRBV6-5, the J call TRBJ2-5; TRBD2 agrees at 10 bases. The end of the DNA fits TRBJ2-7 better, so the J call may be wrong. CDR3 length equals 16 residues. The germline gives CDR1 MNHEY, CDR2 SVGAGI. The CDR3 DNA follows: TGTGCCAGCAGTTACTCGACTAGCGGGCACTCCTACGAGCAGTACTTC. Protein sequence: CASSYSTSGHSYEQYF.

The chain employs TRBV6-1 and TRBJ1-3; D is uncertain. V was shortened by 5 bases and J by 0 bases, with 5 bases between the two germline ends. Germline-derived CDR1 and CDR2 are MNHNS and SASEGT. The CDR3 consists of 13 residues. The CDR3 DNA is TGTGCCAGCAGTCGGGACTCTGGAAACACCATATATTTT. Its protein is CASSRDSGNTIYF.

This clone appeared a few times. This chain connects TRBV7-2 to TRBJ1-4; no firm D call. Germline V CDR1 and CDR2: SGHTA, FQGNSA. There are 12 residues in the CDR3. Trimming took off 6 bases at V and 7 bases at J, with 9 bases between the two ends. CDR3 residues: CASRGRSEKLFF. The CDR3 bases are TGTGCCAGCAGAGGGAGGAGTGAAAAACTGTTTTTT.

The gene calls are TRBV2 and TRBJ2-3, with 9 bases aligning to TRBD2. The CDR3 is made up of 15 amino acids. V lost 5 bases and J lost 6; bases outside the gene matches: 9. CDR1 and CDR2 from the germline V gene are SNHLY and FYNNEI. The CDR3 nucleotides are TGTGCCAGCAGTAGATTCGAGGGACTAGCCGATACGCAGTATTTT. Its translation: CASSRFEGLADTQYF.

This clone was found once. This rearrangement joins TRBV13 to TRBJ2-3; 12 positions match TRBD2. The CDR3 runs to 17 residues. J was trimmed by 0 bases and V by 4 bases; bases with no gene match: 5. The germline gives CDR1 PRHDT, CDR2 FYEKMQ (reference sequence). CDR3 sequence: CASSSWTSGTSTDTQYF. The CDR3, as DNA: TGTGCCAGCAGCTCCTGGACTAGCGGGACTAGCACAGATACGCAGTATTTT. Using reference TRBV13 and TRBJ2-3 for the parts outside the CDR3, the full variable domain is AAGVIQSPRHLIKEKRETATLKCYPIPRHDTVYWYQQGPGQDPQFLISFYEKMQSDKGSIPDRFSAQQFSDYHSELNMSSLELGDSALYFCASSSWTSGTSTDTQYFGPGTRLTVL.

The chain joins TRBV7-9 to TRBJ2-1; TRBD2 agrees at 10 bases. The J segment lost 7 bases and the V segment lost 1 base, leaving 7 bases of the junction unmatched. CDR1 is SEHNR and CDR2 is FQNEAQ in the germline V gene (reference sequence). CDR3 size: 16 residues. CDR3: CASSLERGGRWNEQFF. The CDR3 DNA is TGTGCCAGCAGCTTAGAGCGGGGGGGCCGTTGGAATGAGCAGTTCTTC. The full variable domain, rest sourced from reference TRBV7-9 and TRBJ2-1, is DTGVSQNPRHKITKRGQNVTFRCDPISEHNRLYWYRQTLGQGPEFLTYFQNEAQLEKSRLLSDRFSAERPKGSFSTLEIQRTEQGDSAMYLCASSLERGGRWNEQFFGPGTRLTVL.

Here the CDR3 reads CASSSQQPEKLFF. CDR3 DNA sequence: TGCGCCAGCAGCTCCCAACAACCGGAAAAACTGTTTTTT. The chain links TRBV5-1 to TRBJ1-4; D not certain. CDR1 is SGHRS, CDR2 YFSETQ, per germline. CDR3 length: 13 residues. The V end was cut by 3 bases, the J end by 8 bases, with 11 bases between. Full variable domain (missing parts from reference TRBV5-1 and TRBJ1-4): KAGVTQTPRYLIKTRGQQVTLSCSPISGHRSVSWYQQTPGQGLQFLFEYFSETQRNKGNFPGRFSGRQFSNSRSEMNVSTLELGDSALYLCASSSQQPEKLFFGSGTQLSVL.

The rearrangement joins TRBV28 to TRBJ1-4; perhaps TRBD1 as D (6 bases). The germline V and J ends were trimmed by 5 bases and 10 bases, with 20 bases remaining between them. Germline lookup yields CDR1 MDHEN and CDR2 SYDVKM. CDR3 size: 15 residues. This chain's CDR3 is CASSPGGGDIGKLFF. CDR3 in DNA: TGTGCCAGCAGTCCTGGGGGGGGCGATATCGGAAAACTGTTTTTT.

The rearrangement joins TRBV7-2 to TRBJ1-6; perhaps TRBD1 as D (5 bases). There are 16 residues in the CDR3. Trimming removed 5 bases at V and 5 bases at J, with 16 bases between. Germline assignment: CDR1 SGHTA and CDR2 FQGNSA. CDR3 bases: TGTGCCAGCAGCCTCACGGGGGTTGAGAATAATTCACCCCTCCACTTT. Translating it yields CASSLTGVENNSPLHF.

This clone was found a few times. V is TRBV21-1 and J is TRBJ2-2; TRBD1 is the table's D call, not checked against the DNA. TRBV21-1 is designated a pseudogene. This CDR3 region has 16 residues. The DNA of the CDR3 is TGTGCCAGCAGCAAAGATGGGACAGAGAACACCGGGGAGCTGTTTTTT. Protein product: CASSKDGTENTGELFF.

The gene calls are TRBV15 and TRBJ2-2; TRBD2 matches at 9 bases. The germline CDR1 and CDR2 sequences are LNHNV and YYDKDF (reference sequence). The CDR3 covers 18 residues. The V segment lost 5 bases and the J segment 6 bases; nucleotides outside the gene matches: 16. The DNA for the CDR3 is TGTGCCACCAGCCCCGGTTGGCGGGGGGGCGAGGGCGCCGGGGAGCTGTTTTTT. This encodes CATSPGWRGGEGAGELFF. The full variable domain, completed using reference TRBV15 and TRBJ2-2, is DAMVIQNPRYQVTQFGKPVTLSCSQTLNHNVMYWYQQKSSQAPKLLFHYYDKDFNNEADTPDNFQSRRPNTSFCFLDIRSPGLGDTAMYLCATSPGWRGGEGAGELFFGEGSRLTVL.

This clone was observed a handful of times. The gene calls are TRBV7-9 and TRBJ2-3; D might be TRBD2 (6 bases). Trimming left V 11 bases short and J 4 bases short, with 16 bases between. The CDR3 contains 13 residues. Looked up from germline, CDR1 is SEHNR and CDR2 is FQNEAQ (reference sequence). CDR3 nucleotide sequence: TGTGCCTGCAAATTGGGAGGCGCAGATACGCAGTATTTT. Translating it yields CACKLGGADTQYF.

The rearrangement joins TRBV4-1 to TRBJ2-1; D is ambiguous. Per the germline V gene, CDR1 is MGHRA and CDR2 is YSYEKL. V was pared by 4 bases and J by 0 bases, with 13 bases between. The CDR3 consists of 16 residues. The chain's CDR3 is CASSRGAEFSYNEQFF. The DNA for the CDR3 is TGCGCCAGCAGCCGAGGCGCGGAATTCTCCTACAATGAGCAGTTCTTC.

This clone turned up a few times. The chain links TRBV28 to TRBJ1-5; D remains unclear. CDR1 MDHEN and CDR2 SYDVKM come from the germline V gene. V was clipped by 7 bases and J by 5 bases, with 24 bases between them. The CDR3 covers 17 residues. Written as DNA, the CDR3 is TGTGCCAGCACCGAATACGAAACAGCGGGCGGGGATCAGCCCCAGCATTTT. Its protein is CASTEYETAGGDQPQHF.

The V gene is TRBV19, the J gene TRBJ1-2, with 8 nucleotides matching TRBD1. V shed 5 bases and J 3 bases; nucleotides not matched to a gene: 8. Germline V gene data show CDR1 as LNHDA and CDR2 as SQIVND (reference sequence). There are 15 residues in the CDR3. The CDR3 DNA sequence: TGTGCCAGTAGTGCCCAACAGGGGGTGTACTATGGCTACACCTTC. Translating it yields CASSAQQGVYYGYTF.

This clone was detected only a few times. The J gene is TRBJ2-5, the V gene TRBV4-3; 7 nucleotides agree with TRBD1. Germline lookup yields CDR1 LGHNA and CDR2 YSLEER. The trim removed 4 bases at V and 4 bases at J, leaving 6 bases unmatched. This CDR3 has 14 residues. Here the CDR3 reads CASSLDRRVETQYF. The CDR3 DNA reads as TGCGCCAGCAGCCTGGACAGGCGGGTAGAGACCCAGTACTTC.

The rearrangement uses TRBV25-1 and TRBJ2-1; 9 nucleotides line up with TRBD2. Germline V gene sequence: CDR1 MGHDK, CDR2 SYGVNS. Trimming at V came to 2 bases and at J to 4 bases, leaving 0 bases not matched to a gene. This CDR3 has 14 residues. The CDR3 loop is CASSELAGYNEQFF. The CDR3 DNA sequence: TGTGCCAGCAGTGAACTAGCGGGGTACAATGAGCAGTTCTTC.

This clone came up once. V and J are TRBV5-4 and TRBJ2-3; 9 nucleotides match TRBD2. Germline V CDR1 and CDR2: SGHNT, YYREEE (reference sequence). This CDR3 region has 13 residues. Trimming removed 6 bases from V and 4 bases from J; junction bases left unmatched: 3. The CDR3 bases are TGTGCCAGCAAGCGGGAGGCTGCAGATACGCAGTATTTT. This gives the protein CASKREAADTQYF.

J is TRBJ2-7 and V is TRBV15; TRBD2 matches at 9 bases. Germline CDR1 and CDR2: LNHNV and YYDKDF (reference sequence). The CDR3 runs 14 residues. V was clipped by 4 bases and J by 4 bases; unmatched bases: 5. The CDR3 coding sequence is TGTGCCACCAGCATTAGCGGGAGCTGGTACGAGCAGTACTTC. It encodes CATSISGSWYEQYF.

V and J are TRBV6-5 and TRBJ2-1; TRBD2 matches at 9 bases. V was pared by 4 bases and J by 6 bases, with 7 bases of the junction left unmatched. CDR3 length: 15 amino acids. Germline V gene lookup returns CDR1 MNHEY and CDR2 SVGAGI. Here the CDR3 reads CASSLAGVGGNEQFF. CDR3 coding DNA: TGTGCCAGCAGTTTAGCGGGAGTGGGTGGCAATGAGCAGTTCTTC.

The chain combines TRBV5-5 with TRBJ1-5, with TRBD1 as a possible D gene (5 bases). The CDR3 contains 16 residues. CDR1 and CDR2 from the germline V gene are SGHKS and YYEKEE (reference sequence). Trimming took off 0 bases at V and 2 bases at J, with 12 bases between the two ends. The CDR3 here is CASSLGQPGGNQPQHF. The CDR3 DNA reads TGTGCCAGCAGCTTGGGACAACCGGGGGGCAATCAGCCCCAGCATTTT.

The genes are TRBV5-4 and TRBJ1-4, with D possibly TRBD1 on 6 matching bases. Trimming removed 0 bases from V and 5 bases from J, with 14 bases in between. Looked up from germline, CDR1 is SGHNT and CDR2 is YYREEE (reference sequence). This CDR3 has 16 residues. The CDR3 reads CASSLDAGGRNEKLFF. The DNA of the CDR3 is TGTGCCAGCAGCTTGGATGCGGGGGGCCGAAATGAAAAACTGTTTTTT. Full variable domain (rest looked up from reference TRBV5-4 and TRBJ1-4): ETGVTQSPTHLIKTRGQQVTLRCSSQSGHNTVSWYQQALGQGPQFIFQYYREEENGRGNFPPRFSGLQFPNYSSELNVNALELDDSALYLCASSLDAGGRNEKLFFGSGTQLSVL.

The CDR3 sequence: CASSLPSGETQYF. In DNA form, the CDR3 reads TGTGCCAGCAGTCTACCTTCGGGAGAGACCCAGTACTTC. The V and J genes are TRBV28 and TRBJ2-5; no definite D call. Germline lookup yields CDR1 MDHEN and CDR2 SYDVKM. The CDR3 runs 13 residues. V lost 5 bases to trimming and J lost 4 bases, with 11 bases between them.

This chain links TRBV18 with TRBJ2-2; maybe TRBD1 (5 bases). The V gene lost 10 bases and the J gene lost 3 bases, with 18 bases spanning the gap. The CDR3 contains 15 residues. Germline CDR1 is KGHSH and CDR2 is LQKENI. In DNA, the CDR3 is TGTGCCACTGAAGGGCAGGGCAGAGACACCGGGGAGCTGTTTTTT. Translating it yields CATEGQGRDTGELFF. Full variable domain (outside the CDR3, taken from reference TRBV18 and TRBJ2-2): NAGVMQNPRHLVRRRGQEARLRCSPMKGHSHVYWYRQLPEEGLKFMVYLQKENIIDESGMPKERFSAEFPKEGPSILRIQQVVRGDSAAYFCATEGQGRDTGELFFGEGSRLTVL.

The chain is built from TRBV7-9 and TRBJ2-1; the match to TRBD2 covers 12 bases. J was trimmed by 7 bases and V by 2 bases; bases with no gene match: 6. The CDR3 sequence is 16 residues long. The germline V gene encodes CDR1 SEHNR and CDR2 FQNEAQ (reference sequence). The CDR3: CASSLTSGGYGNEQFF. The CDR3 nucleotides read TGTGCCAGCAGCTTAACTAGCGGGGGGTATGGGAATGAGCAGTTCTTC.

This rearrangement joins TRBV2 to TRBJ2-3, with 7 bases that match TRBD2. CDR3 length: 15 amino acids. Germline CDR1 reads SNHLY; CDR2 reads FYNNEI. With V trimmed by 4 bases and J by 6 bases, 10 bases remained unmatched. The CDR3 nucleotides are TGTGCCAGCAGTGTCTTCGCGGGGGATGGGGATACGCAGTATTTT. Amino acids: CASSVFAGDGDTQYF.

The rearrangement joins TRBV20-1 to TRBJ2-7; D may be TRBD1 (5 bases). V lost 8 bases and J lost 6, with 14 bases in between. Germline loops: CDR1 DFQATT, CDR2 SNEGSKA (reference sequence). CDR3 length: 11 amino acids. The CDR3 DNA is TGCAGTTCTCAAAGGGGTGGCGAGCAGTACTTC. It specifies CSSQRGGEQYF.

This clone was seen only once. V gene TRBV18 combines with J gene TRBJ2-7; a weak D match, TRBD2 (5 bases). The CDR3 extends over 13 amino acids. Germline values: CDR1 KGHSH, CDR2 LQKENI. The ends were cut back, 6 bases at V and 6 bases at J, with 15 bases in the middle. The CDR3 loop is CASSLVEGTEQYF. In nucleotides, the CDR3 is TGTGCCAGCTCCCTCGTTGAGGGAACCGAGCAGTACTTC.